A selection of T cell receptor beta chains follows, all from one sample in a study of blood T cell repertoires in COVID-19. Sequencing was performed with immunoSEQ multiplex PCR; in TCRdb, only in-frame clones are kept and a portion is missing. This table has 200,000 to 250,000 clones, just under 90% appearing once. The sample consisted of PBMCs or T cells enriched from blood (not recorded which). All receptors derive from a man aged 45-60 years who had been exposed to COVID-19. Each CDR3 is given with its conserved first and last residue. Fields, in order: J gene, clone size, V gene, D gene, CDR3 protein. A D gene is named only where the DNA matches it firmly. Some rows mark clone size as missing; the rest say once, few, many or name a class of expanded clone.

TRBJ2-5 . TRBV7-9 TRBD1 CASREVLRGRLETQYF
TRBJ1-2 . TRBV5-1 TRBD1 CASSVTGQENYGYTF
TRBJ2-3 . TRBV19 . CASSIVEGSLAQYF
TRBJ1-6 . TRBV5-1 . CASSKGDNSPLHF
TRBJ1-6 . TRBV6-5 . CASSRTRVDSPLHF
TRBJ2-1 . TRBV25-1 TRBD2 CASSEYRAGRENEQFF
TRBJ1-1 once TRBV12-3/TRBV12-4 . CASRRELNTEAFF
TRBJ2-1 . TRBV9 TRBD2 CASSSSHQRLAGGPYNEQFF
TRBJ2-2 once TRBV5-1 . CASSLSGQGYTGELFF
TRBJ2-5 . TRBV28 . CASSSVKTTQETQYF
TRBJ1-4 few TRBV19 . CASSIGGADEKLFF
TRBJ2-3 . TRBV9 TRBD2 CASSPTSGGTDTQYF
TRBJ1-2 few TRBV2 TRBD1 CASSSRGPGYGYTF
TRBJ1-3 few TRBV3-1/TRBV3-2 . CASSQGAAGNTIYF
TRBJ2-3 . TRBV5-1 TRBD2 CASSLGLAGGHDSTDTQYF
TRBJ1-1 . TRBV30 . CAWRNRGGTEAFF
TRBJ1-4 . TRBV19 TRBD1 CASSGGQGGGEKLFF
TRBJ1-2 . TRBV6-4 TRBD1 CASKRFPFRTGDGYTF
TRBJ1-3 . TRBV20-1 . CATTGGNTIYF
TRBJ2-7 . TRBV21-1 . CASSKDRGGKKTPPYYEQYF
TRBJ1-2 . TRBV5-3 TRBD1 CARSLQGALGYTF
TRBJ1-1 once TRBV9 TRBD1 CASSVGLDRFRTEAFF
TRBJ2-7 . TRBV5-1 TRBD1 CASSVTGGLYEQYF
TRBJ2-2 . TRBV30 . CAWRQGNTGELFF
TRBJ2-1 . TRBV13 TRBD2 CASSPYSGLSYNEQFF
TRBJ1-3 once TRBV7-2 . CASSTLTGTFGNTIYF
TRBJ2-3 . TRBV4-1 . CASSLSQTMRTDTQYF
TRBJ2-5 . TRBV5-4 TRBD2 CASSFPGTRAETQYF
TRBJ2-3 once TRBV27 TRBD1 CASGTGGRGDTQYF
TRBJ2-2 . TRBV7-3 . CASSRNTGELFF
TRBJ1-5 . TRBV19 . CASSARGVFPLYQPQHF
TRBJ1-4 once TRBV5-1 . CASSLEGANEKLFF
TRBJ1-4 . TRBV3-1/TRBV3-2 . CASSFPGGAGEKLFF
TRBJ2-3 . TRBV5-1 . CASSSGHSTDTQYF
TRBJ1-5 . TRBV15 . CATSSITGYQPQHF
TRBJ1-2 . TRBV4-1 . CASSQDGGSGYTF
TRBJ1-2 . TRBV6-6 TRBD1 CASSYVAQGVGYTF
TRBJ1-5 once TRBV7-2 TRBD1 CASSRGQGAQPQHF
TRBJ2-3 . TRBV5-1 TRBD1 CASSPDGSQGSPDTQYF
TRBJ1-4 . TRBV19 . CASTIPGLENEKLFF
TRBJ2-3 . TRBV29-1 . CSASGTLTDTQYF